Listed below are T cell receptor beta chains from one sample, sequenced in a study of CD8 T cells in Susac syndrome. Each CDR3 protein is one row after TCRdb ran MiXCR on the immunoSEQ multiplex PCR reads. The sample carries tens of thousands of distinct CDR3 sequences, about 91% recorded once. Sequenced material: CD8+ T cells from PBMCs. These receptors all come from a human donor with multiple sclerosis. CDR3s include the opening cysteine and the closing phenylalanine or tryptophan. The D gene is left open where the match is weak. Clone size appears in some rows only: once, few, many, or a class for an expanded clone.

D: -
J: TRBJ2-7
size: once
V: TRBV7-9
DNA: TGTGCCAGCAGCTTAGTTCCAGGGGATGCCCCCTACGAGCAGTACTTC
CDR3: CASSLVPGDAPYEQYF

D: TRBD2
J: TRBJ2-1
size: once
V: TRBV5-4
DNA: TGTGCCAGCAGCTTCTGGGGGGGGAGCTCCTACAATGAGCAGTTCTTC
CDR3: CASSFWGGSSYNEQFF

D: -
J: TRBJ1-4
size: few
V: TRBV3-1
DNA: TGTGCCAGCAGCCCAGGTGGGGGGATTAATGAAAAACTGTTTTTT
CDR3: CASSPGGGINEKLFF

D: -
J: TRBJ1-2
size: few
V: TRBV5-4
DNA: TGTGCCAGCAGCTTGTCCGGCGGTTCTGGCTACACCTTC
CDR3: CASSLSGGSGYTF

D: -
J: TRBJ2-7
size: -
V: TRBV2
DNA: TGTGCCAGCAGTGAAATGGGCAGCTCCTACGAGCAGTACTTC
CDR3: CASSEMGSSYEQYF

D: -
J: TRBJ2-2
size: -
V: TRBV30
DNA: TGTGCCTGGATTCCACAAACCGGGGAGCTGTTTTTT
CDR3: CAWIPQTGELFF

D: TRBD1
J: TRBJ1-6
size: -
V: TRBV27
DNA: TGTGCCAGCAGGCCCCAGGGGGAAAATTCACCCCTCCACTTT
CDR3: CASRPQGENSPLHF

D: TRBD2
J: TRBJ2-7
size: -
V: TRBV7-6
DNA: TGTGCCAGCAGCACCGGGACTAGCGGGACCTACGAGCAGTACTTC
CDR3: CASSTGTSGTYEQYF

D: TRBD1
J: TRBJ2-7
size: -
V: TRBV20-1
DNA: TGCAGTGCTAGAGATTCCGGACAGGGGACCTACGAGCAGTACTTC
CDR3: CSARDSGQGTYEQYF

D: TRBD1
J: TRBJ2-3
size: -
V: TRBV29-1
DNA: TGCAGCGTTTCCGGGACAGGGACGACAGATACGCAGTATTTT
CDR3: CSVSGTGTTDTQYF

D: TRBD2
J: TRBJ2-1
size: -
V: TRBV6-5
DNA: TGTGCCAGCAGTTTCTCCGGGACTAGCGGGGACGAGCAGTTCTTC
CDR3: CASSFSGTSGDEQFF

D: -
J: TRBJ2-7
size: -
V: TRBV27
DNA: TGTGCCAGCCGGCCGGGACAAGGGCTGGAGCAGTACTTC
CDR3: CASRPGQGLEQYF

D: TRBD1
J: TRBJ1-2
size: -
V: TRBV11-2
DNA: TGTGCCAGCAGCTTAGGTTCCTCGACAGGGGGCGACGGCTACACCTTC
CDR3: CASSLGSSTGGDGYTF

D: TRBD2
J: TRBJ2-7
size: -
V: TRBV5-6
DNA: TGTGCCAGCAGCTGGCTAGCGGTAAATTCCTACGAGCAGTACTTC
CDR3: CASSWLAVNSYEQYF

D: -
J: TRBJ2-7
size: -
V: TRBV19
DNA: TGTGCCAGTAGTATAGAGTGGACAGTTGTCGCCGAGCAGTACTTC
CDR3: CASSIEWTVVAEQYF

D: -
J: TRBJ2-7
size: -
V: TRBV4-3
DNA: TGCGCCAGCAGCCAAGACCGGGGGAACTACGAGCAGTACTTC
CDR3: CASSQDRGNYEQYF

D: -
J: TRBJ1-2
size: -
V: TRBV3-1
DNA: TGTGCCAGCAGCCAAGATCCAGGGGACTATGGCTACACCTTC
CDR3: CASSQDPGDYGYTF

D: -
J: TRBJ1-1
size: -
V: TRBV6-5
DNA: TGTGCCAGCGCAACAGGCAAGAACACTGAAGCTTTCTTT
CDR3: CASATGKNTEAFF

D: -
J: TRBJ2-7
size: -
V: TRBV28
DNA: TGTGCCAGCAGTCTCTTAGGGAACGAGCAGTACTTC
CDR3: CASSLLGNEQYF

D: TRBD1
J: TRBJ1-1
size: -
V: TRBV4-1
DNA: TGCGCCAGCAGCCAAGGACAGGGGAGGTACACTGAAGCTTTCTTT
CDR3: CASSQGQGRYTEAFF

D: TRBD2
J: TRBJ2-3
size: -
V: TRBV12-3/TRBV12-4
DNA: TGTGCCAGCAGGCGCAGAAGTGGCGGGGGGTCCACAGATACGCAGTATTTT
CDR3: CASRRRSGGGSTDTQYF

D: TRBD2
J: TRBJ2-1
size: -
V: TRBV14
DNA: TGTGCCAGCAGCCAACGTACTAGCGGAATCTACAATGAGCAGTTCTTC
CDR3: CASSQRTSGIYNEQFF

D: -
J: TRBJ2-1
size: -
V: TRBV14
DNA: TGTGCCAGCAGCCCAGCCGGGGGAGCGGAGGACAATGAGCAGTTCTTC
CDR3: CASSPAGGAEDNEQFF

D: -
J: TRBJ1-2
size: -
V: TRBV27
DNA: TGTGCCAGCAGTTTATCAGCTGACTTCGATGGCTACACCTTC
CDR3: CASSLSADFDGYTF

D: TRBD1
J: TRBJ2-5
size: -
V: TRBV19
DNA: TGTGCCAGTAGTTTCCAAACTTCGACAGGGTACCAAGAGACCCAGTACTTC
CDR3: CASSFQTSTGYQETQYF

D: TRBD1
J: TRBJ1-1
size: -
V: TRBV9
DNA: TGTGCCAGCAGCGTAGAAGGGACAGGGTCAACTGAAGCTTTCTTT
CDR3: CASSVEGTGSTEAFF

D: TRBD2
J: TRBJ2-5
size: -
V: TRBV5-4
DNA: TGTGCCAGCAGTGGATCTAGCGGGGGGGCCGGCGAGACCCAGTACTTC
CDR3: CASSGSSGGAGETQYF

D: TRBD1
J: TRBJ1-2
size: -
V: TRBV18
DNA: TGTGCCAGCTCACCAAGACCGGGACAGTATGGCTACACCTTC
CDR3: CASSPRPGQYGYTF